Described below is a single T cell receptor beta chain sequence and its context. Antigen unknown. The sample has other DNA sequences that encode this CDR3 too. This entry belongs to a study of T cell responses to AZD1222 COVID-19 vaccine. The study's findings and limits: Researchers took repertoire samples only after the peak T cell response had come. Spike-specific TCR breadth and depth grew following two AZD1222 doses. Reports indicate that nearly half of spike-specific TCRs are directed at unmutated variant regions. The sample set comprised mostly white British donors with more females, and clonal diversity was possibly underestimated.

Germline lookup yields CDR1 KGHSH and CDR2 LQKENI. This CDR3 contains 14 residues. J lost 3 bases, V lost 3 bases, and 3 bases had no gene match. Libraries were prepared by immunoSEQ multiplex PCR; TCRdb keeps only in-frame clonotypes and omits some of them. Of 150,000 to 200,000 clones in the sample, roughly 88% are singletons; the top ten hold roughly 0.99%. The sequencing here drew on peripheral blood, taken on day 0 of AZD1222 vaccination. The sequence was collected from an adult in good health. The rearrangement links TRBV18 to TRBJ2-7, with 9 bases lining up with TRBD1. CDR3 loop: CASSPGTGSYEQYF. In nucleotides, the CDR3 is TGTGCCAGCTCACCCGGGACAGGGAGCTACGAGCAGTACTTC.